What follows describes a single T cell receptor (beta chain). The source of the sample is a study of CD8 T cells in Susac syndrome. After extraction with the RNeasy kit, roughly 0.45 to 1 ug of the RNA was reverse transcribed using random hexamers. A single record per CDR3 protein comes from TCRdb applying MiXCR to the immunoSEQ multiplex PCR reads. The sample includes some 260,000 distinct CDR3 sequences, around 83% of them seen just once. The CDR3 loop spans 17 amino acids. The ends were cut back, 8 bases at V and 0 bases at J, with 17 bases in the middle. Germline loops: CDR1 ENHRY, CDR2 SYGVKD. Sample: CD8+ T cells from PBMCs. This TCR was recovered from a human donor with multiple sclerosis. V and J are TRBV10-3 and TRBJ2-6, with D possibly matching TRBD1 (6 bases). As DNA, the CDR3 is TGTGCCATCCAGACAGGCCCCGGGGCCTCTGGGGCCAACGTCCTGACTTTC. This codes for CAIQTGPGASGANVLTF.